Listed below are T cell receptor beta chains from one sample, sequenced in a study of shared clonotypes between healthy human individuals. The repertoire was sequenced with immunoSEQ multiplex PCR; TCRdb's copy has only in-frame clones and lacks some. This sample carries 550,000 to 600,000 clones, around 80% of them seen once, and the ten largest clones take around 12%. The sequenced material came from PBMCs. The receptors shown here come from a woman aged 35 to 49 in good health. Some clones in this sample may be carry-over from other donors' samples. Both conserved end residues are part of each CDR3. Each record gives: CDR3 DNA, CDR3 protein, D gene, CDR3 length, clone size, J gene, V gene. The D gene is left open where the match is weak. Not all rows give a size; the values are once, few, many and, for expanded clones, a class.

TGTGCCAGCAGCACCCCCTGGCGGGAGGTCACAGATACGCAGTATTTT	CASSTPWREVTDTQYF	TRBD2	16	NA	TRBJ2-3	TRBV28
TGTGCCAGCAGCTTATATTCCTACCGGCCAGGGACCGGGGAGCTGTTTTTT	CASSLYSYRPGTGELFF	NA	17	NA	TRBJ2-2	TRBV7-2
TGTGCCAGCAGTCCACCAGGGGTCATCGGGTACGAGCAGTACTTC	CASSPPGVIGYEQYF	NA	15	once	TRBJ2-7	TRBV28
TGCGCCAGCAGCCAAGGTCTAGCGGGAGTTCCGTCCTACGAGCAGTACTTC	CASSQGLAGVPSYEQYF	TRBD2	17	NA	TRBJ2-7	TRBV4-3
TGTGCCAGCAGAGGCGGGAGCTCAGTCGGGGAGCTGTTTTTT	CASRGGSSVGELFF	TRBD2	14	NA	TRBJ2-2	TRBV28
TGTGCCAGCAGTTACTCTTTAGACCGCGGGGAGACCCAGTACTTC	CASSYSLDRGETQYF	NA	15	NA	TRBJ2-5	TRBV6-6
TGTGCCAGCAGCTTGGAGCTAGCGGGCACCGGGGAGCTGTTTTTT	CASSLELAGTGELFF	TRBD2	15	NA	TRBJ2-2	TRBV5-6
TGCGCCAGCAGCCAAGCGAGAAGCGGGAGCCTGATCGAGCAGTACTTC	CASSQARSGSLIEQYF	TRBD2	16	NA	TRBJ2-7	TRBV4-3
TGTGCCAGAAGCTTCGGGGGGTTAAGCACAGATACGCAGTATTTT	CARSFGGLSTDTQYF	NA	15	NA	TRBJ2-3	TRBV7-5
TGCAGCGTTGAGGCCGTAGACAGCGCCTATGGCTACACCTTC	CSVEAVDSAYGYTF	NA	14	NA	TRBJ1-2	TRBV29-1
TGTGCCAGCAGCTCACCGGGGCTAGCGGGACAGGGGACGCAGTATTTT	CASSSPGLAGQGTQYF	NA	16	NA	TRBJ2-3	TRBV7-9
TGTGCCAGCAGCTTATATGGTGGGTTGCCAGCCTCCTACAATGAGCAGTTCTTC	CASSLYGGLPASYNEQFF	NA	18	NA	TRBJ2-1	TRBV7-8
TGTGCCAGCAGCTCCCTCGGACAGGGTGGGTCCTACGAGCAGTACTTC	CASSSLGQGGSYEQYF	TRBD1	16	NA	TRBJ2-7	TRBV7-6
TGTGCCAGCAGCCCCGATAGCTGGGGGGGCCGCCCGGGCTACACCTTC	CASSPDSWGGRPGYTF	NA	16	NA	TRBJ1-2	TRBV11-2
TGCGCCAGCAGCCAAGGTATTAGGACAGGGGGAAATCAGCCCCAGCATTTT	CASSQGIRTGGNQPQHF	TRBD1	17	NA	TRBJ1-5	TRBV4-1
TGTGCCAGCAGCCAGAACAGGGCTTCTGGAAACACCATATATTTT	CASSQNRASGNTIYF	NA	15	NA	TRBJ1-3	TRBV7-9